The 18 T cell receptor beta chains presented below share a single source sample, sequenced in a study of cytomegalovirus exposure and HLA in healthy donors. With 60 Vbeta and 13 Jbeta primers, the PCR was carried out. Sequencing was performed with immunoSEQ multiplex PCR; in TCRdb, only in-frame clones are kept and a portion is missing. The data hold around 140,000 clones, with approximately 80% observed a single time. Material: PBMCs. The receptors here all came from a woman aged 60 to 75 in good health and CMV-seropositive.

V and J are TRBV15 and TRBJ2-5; no clear D. The germline gives CDR1 LNHNV, CDR2 YYDKDF (reference sequence). V lost 0 bases and J 4 bases, leaving 6 bases between the germline ends. This CDR3 has 13 residues. The CDR3 protein is CATSRDGRETQYF. The CDR3, as DNA: TGTGCCACCAGCAGAGATGGGCGAGAGACCCAGTACTTC.

The chain has TRBV19 and TRBJ2-7, with D tentatively TRBD1 (6 bases). CDR1 and CDR2 (germline): LNHDA, SQIVND (reference sequence). The CDR3 runs 14 residues. The ends were cut back, 4 bases at V and 2 bases at J, with 12 bases in the middle. CDR3 DNA sequence: TGTGCCAGTAGTAGTAGACAGGATGCCTACGAGCAGTACTTC. Translation: CASSSRQDAYEQYF.

The J gene is TRBJ1-1, the V gene TRBV30, with D perhaps matching TRBD1 (5 bases). The CDR3 covers 12 residues. V shed 4 bases and J shed 6 bases, with 12 bases lying between them. Germline V gives CDR1 GTSNPN, CDR2 SVGIG (reference sequence). The DNA of the CDR3 is TGTGCCTGGACCGGAGGGACTTCTGAAGCTTTCTTT. Protein product: CAWTGGTSEAFF.

The V and J genes are TRBV7-8 and TRBJ1-1; D not certain. The V and J ends lost 0 bases and 1 base respectively, with 12 bases between them. Germline V CDR1 and CDR2: SGHVS, FQNEAQ. The CDR3 totals 16 residues. The CDR3 DNA sequence: TGTGCCAGCAGCTTAGCGCAAAAACAGAAGAACACTGAAGCTTTCTTT. Its protein product is CASSLAQKQKNTEAFF.

This chain uses TRBV27 with TRBJ2-3; weak D call: TRBD1 (5 bases). From germline, CDR1 is MNHEY and CDR2 SMNVEV (reference sequence). Trimming left V 5 bases short and J 8 bases short, with 14 bases between. The CDR3 loop spans 13 amino acids. The CDR3 nucleotides are TGTGCCAGCAGTCTCAGGGTTTGGGGTACGCAGTATTTT. It encodes CASSLRVWGTQYF.

This clone was observed a single time. The rearrangement links TRBV10-3 to TRBJ1-3, with 9 bases identical to TRBD1. This CDR3 is 16 amino acids long. CDR1 is ENHRY, CDR2 SYGVKD, per germline. The ends lost 3 bases at V and 3 bases at J; junction bases unmatched: 6. CDR3 sequence reads: CAISDPRQGDGNTIYF. CDR3 coding DNA: TGTGCCATCAGTGACCCGAGACAGGGGGATGGAAACACCATATATTTT.

The genes are TRBV9 and TRBJ2-7; 7 bases match TRBD1. The CDR3 runs to 15 residues. Germline V gives CDR1 SGDLS, CDR2 YYNGEE. V lost 4 bases to trimming and J lost 5 bases; unmatched junction nucleotides: 12. The CDR3 sequence: CASSFRDSPIHEQYF. In DNA form, the CDR3 reads TGTGCCAGCAGCTTCCGGGACAGCCCCATCCACGAGCAGTACTTC.

The chain has TRBV19 and TRBJ1-5, with D possibly being TRBD1 (6 bases). CDR1 LNHDA and CDR2 SQIVND come from the germline V gene (reference sequence). Trimming left V 6 bases short and J 1 base short, with 13 bases between. There are 15 residues in the CDR3. The CDR3: CASSNGGASNQPQHF. The CDR3 coding sequence is TGTGCCAGTAGCAATGGGGGGGCCAGCAATCAGCCCCAGCATTTT. Looking up the rest from reference TRBV19 and TRBJ1-5 gives the full variable domain: DGGITQSPKYLFRKEGQNVTLSCEQNLNHDAMYWYRQDPGQGLRLIYYSQIVNDFQKGDIAEGYSVSREKKESFPLTVTSAQKNPTAFYLCASSNGGASNQPQHFGDGTRLSIL.

The chain couples TRBV30 to TRBJ1-6; 7 bases line up with TRBD1. Trimming cost V 0 bases and J 8 bases; bases outside gene matches: 7. The germline gives CDR1 GTSNPN, CDR2 SVGIG (reference sequence). The CDR3 is 15 residues long. The CDR3 reads CAWSVEGQSYSPLHF. The DNA for the CDR3 is TGTGCCTGGAGTGTAGAGGGACAGTCCTATTCACCCCTCCACTTT.

This clone has just one count. The chain links TRBV9 to TRBJ1-2; 12 nucleotides align to TRBD1. The CDR3 loop spans 14 amino acids. V lost 3 bases, J lost 7 bases, and 4 bases stayed unmatched. Germline CDR1 SGDLS, CDR2 YYNGEE. The CDR3 DNA follows: TGTGCCAGCAGCGCGGGACAGGGGGCTTTTGGCTACACCTTC. Encoded protein: CASSAGQGAFGYTF.

Of note for this clone: This specimen includes other DNA sequences encoding the same CDR3. CDR3 DNA sequence: TGTGCCTGGAGTGTCGGAGGGGGCGGCTACACCTTC. It translates to CAWSVGGGGYTF. This chain links TRBV30 with TRBJ1-2, with 7 bases identical to TRBD1. The CDR3 covers 12 residues. Germline V CDR1 and CDR2: GTSNPN, SVGIG (reference sequence). Losses at the gene ends were 0 bases for V and 8 bases for J; bases not matched to a gene: 3.

The chain couples TRBV19 to TRBJ2-6, with TRBD1 matching over 9 bases. The CDR3 length is 15 residues. The ends lost 9 bases at V and 5 bases at J; junction bases unmatched: 8. Germline CDR1 reads LNHDA; CDR2 reads SQIVND (reference sequence). The CDR3 region has the DNA TGTGCCAGGGGGACAGGGACCTTACGGGCCAACGTCCTGACTTTC. Amino acid sequence: CARGTGTLRANVLTF.

The gene calls are TRBV7-2 and TRBJ2-7; D ambiguous. Germline lookup yields CDR1 SGHTA and CDR2 FQGNSA. This CDR3 comprises 14 residues. V lost 0 bases and J 3 bases, leaving 9 bases between the germline ends. The CDR3 here is CASSLAVEIYEQYF. As DNA, the CDR3 is TGTGCCAGCAGCTTAGCGGTCGAGATCTACGAGCAGTACTTC. The full variable domain, its missing parts supplied by reference TRBV7-2 and TRBJ2-7, is GAGVSQSPSNKVTEKGKDVELRCDPISGHTALYWYRQSLGQGLEFLIYFQGNSAPDKSGLPSDRFSAERTGGSVSTLTIQRTQQEDSAVYLCASSLAVEIYEQYFGPGTRLTVT.

The gene calls are TRBV5-1 and TRBJ1-2; D remains ambiguous. Germline V lookup: CDR1 SGHRS, CDR2 YFSETQ. The V end lost 5 bases, the J end lost 0 bases, and 11 bases lay between the germline ends. This CDR3 spans 14 amino acids. The CDR3, as DNA: TGCGCCAGCAGGCTCTCCGGGACTAACTATGGCTACACCTTC. It specifies CASRLSGTNYGYTF.

The V gene is TRBV30, the J gene TRBJ2-7; TRBD2 aligns across 9 bases. CDR3 length equals 15 residues. Germline loops: CDR1 GTSNPN, CDR2 SVGIG (reference sequence). V shed 1 base and J 1 base; nucleotides not matched to a gene: 5. Here the CDR3 reads CAWSDKAGGSYEQYF. Written as DNA, the CDR3 is TGTGCCTGGAGTGATAAGGCGGGAGGGTCCTACGAGCAGTACTTC. The whole variable domain, remainder taken from reference TRBV30 and TRBJ2-7, is SQTIHQWPATLVQPVGSPLSLECTVEGTSNPNLYWYRQAAGRGLQLLFYSVGIGQISSEVPQNLSASRPQDRQFILSSKKLLLSDSGFYLCAWSDKAGGSYEQYFGPGTRLTVT.

The table lists this clone with a count of one. CDR3: CASSLAPRTANTEAFF. The CDR3 region has the DNA TGTGCCAGCAGCTTAGCGCCAAGGACAGCGAACACTGAAGCTTTCTTT. The chain has TRBV7-2 and TRBJ1-1; a weak D match, TRBD1 (6 bases). The V gene's germline CDR1 is SGHTA and CDR2 FQGNSA. Trimming removed 0 bases from V and 1 base from J, with 12 bases in between. The CDR3 length is 16 residues.

The V and J genes are TRBV19 and TRBJ1-2, with D possibly being TRBD1 (5 bases). V gave up 4 bases and J gave up 8 bases, with 14 bases separating them. CDR1 and CDR2 (germline): LNHDA, SQIVND (reference sequence). This CDR3 is 13 amino acids long. The chain's CDR3 is CASSRPGVVGYTF. The DNA of the CDR3 is TGTGCCAGTAGTAGGCCGGGGGTCGTGGGCTACACCTTC.

The gene calls are TRBV11-2 and TRBJ2-2; possibly TRBD2 for D (5 bases). Germline CDR1 and CDR2: SGHAT and FQNNGV. Trimming cost V 5 bases and J 6 bases, with 16 bases left between them. The CDR3 contains 15 residues. The CDR3 DNA sequence: TGTGCCAGCAGCCCGCCGGCTGCGGGCTCCGGGGAGCTGTTTTTT. It is translated as CASSPPAAGSGELFF.